This TCR beta chain derives from a study of technical replicates of blood from several donors. After removal of 0 bases from V and 3 bases from J, the junction contained 6 bases not matched to a gene. CDR1 is SGDLS, CDR2 YYNGEE, per germline. This CDR3 has 15 amino acids. Libraries were prepared by immunoSEQ multiplex PCR; TCRdb keeps only in-frame clonotypes and omits some of them. In the table there are around 93,000 clones, 95% of which are singletons. The J gene is TRBJ2-7, the V gene TRBV9; 7 bases agree with TRBD1. The source of this sequence is a human donor in good health. The sequenced sample consisted of T cells isolated from PBMCs. CDR3 bases: TGTGCCAGCAGCGTAGGTGGCAGGGGGAACTACGAGCAGTACTTC. Encoded protein: CASSVGGRGNYEQYF. The variable domain in full, with the rest retrieved from reference TRBV9 and TRBJ2-7, is DSGVTQTPKHLITATGQRVTLRCSPRSGDLSVYWYQQSLDQGLQFLIQYYNGEERAKGNILERFSAQQFPDLHSELNLSSLELGDSALYFCASSVGGRGNYEQYFGPGTRLTVT.